This T cell receptor (beta chain) was found in a study of cytomegalovirus exposure and HLA in healthy donors. Across the study: Sequencing of about 200 million T cells in an earlier analysis found 100 million to 140 million unique TCR beta sequences.

The primer mix had 60 Vbeta and 13 Jbeta primers. TCRdb's copy holds only in-frame clones and misses some; the assay was immunoSEQ multiplex PCR. The listing contains some 200,000 clones. The CDR3 runs to 15 residues. The germline gives CDR1 SGHTA, CDR2 FQGNSA. V was cut by 1 base and J by 5 bases, with 12 bases left in between. This clonotype was sampled from a woman aged 18-29 years in good health and CMV-seropositive. Material: PBMCs. V usage is TRBV7-2 and J usage is TRBJ2-1; no firm D call. The CDR3 DNA follows: TGTGCCAGCAGCTTAGGGAATACAGAAAACAATGAGCAGTTCTTC. This codes for CASSLGNTENNEQFF.